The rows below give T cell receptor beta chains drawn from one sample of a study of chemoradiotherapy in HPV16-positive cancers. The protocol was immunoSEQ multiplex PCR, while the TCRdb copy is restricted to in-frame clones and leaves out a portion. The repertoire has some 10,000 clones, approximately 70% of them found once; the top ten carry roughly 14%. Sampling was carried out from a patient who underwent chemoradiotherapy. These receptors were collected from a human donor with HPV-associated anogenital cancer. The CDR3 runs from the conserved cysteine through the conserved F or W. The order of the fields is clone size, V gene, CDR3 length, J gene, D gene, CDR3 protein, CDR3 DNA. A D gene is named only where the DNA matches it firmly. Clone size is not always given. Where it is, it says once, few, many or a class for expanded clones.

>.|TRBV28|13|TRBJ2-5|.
CASSLVGRETQYF
TGTGCCAGCAGTTTGGTAGGACGAGAGACCCAGTACTTC
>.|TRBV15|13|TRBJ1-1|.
CATSEDPNTEAFF
TGTGCCACCAGCGAGGACCCGAACACTGAAGCTTTCTTT
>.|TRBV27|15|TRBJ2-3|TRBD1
CASSLYDRATDTQYF
TGTGCCAGCAGTTTATACGACAGGGCCACAGATACGCAGTATTTT
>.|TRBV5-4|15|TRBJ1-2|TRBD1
CASSNTGTGMYGYTF
TGTGCCAGCAGCAACACCGGGACAGGGATGTATGGCTACACCTTC
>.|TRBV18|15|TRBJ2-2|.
CASSRPVKDTGELFF
TGTGCCAGCTCACGCCCGGTGAAGGACACCGGGGAGCTGTTTTTT
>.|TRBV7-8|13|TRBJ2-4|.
CASSFPGQNIQYF
TGTGCCAGCAGCTTTCCTGGTCAAAACATTCAGTACTTC
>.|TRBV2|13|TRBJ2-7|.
CASRRPTAYEQYF
TGTGCCAGCAGGAGACCTACAGCATACGAGCAGTACTTC
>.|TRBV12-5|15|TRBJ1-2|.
CASLARRDIWYGYTF
TGTGCTAGCCTCGCCCGGCGGGACATTTGGTACGGCTACACCTTC
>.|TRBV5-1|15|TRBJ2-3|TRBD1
CASSPADRDADTQYF
TGCGCCAGCAGCCCAGCGGACAGGGACGCAGATACGCAGTATTTT
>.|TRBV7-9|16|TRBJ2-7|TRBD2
CASTHATLLGGGVQYF
TGTGCCAGCACCCACGCAACCCTCTTGGGGGGAGGGGTGCAGTACTTC
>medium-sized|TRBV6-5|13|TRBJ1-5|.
CASSYSPNQPQHF
TGTGCCAGCAGTTACTCCCCAAATCAGCCCCAGCATTTT
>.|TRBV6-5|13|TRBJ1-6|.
CATKWGSYSPLHF
TGTGCGACGAAATGGGGAAGTTATTCACCCCTCCACTTT
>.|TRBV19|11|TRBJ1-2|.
CASTSSRGYTF
TGTGCCAGTACCTCAAGTCGTGGCTACACCTTC
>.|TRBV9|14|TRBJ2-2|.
CASSVGEITGELFF
TGTGCCAGCAGCGTGGGGGAAATCACCGGGGAGCTGTTTTTT
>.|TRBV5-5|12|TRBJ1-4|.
CASSFSGEKLFF
TGTGCCAGCAGCTTTAGCGGCGAAAAACTGTTTTTT
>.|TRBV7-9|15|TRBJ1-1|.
CASSPKPGLNTEAFF
TGTGCCAGCAGCCCAAAACCCGGTTTGAACACTGAAGCTTTCTTT
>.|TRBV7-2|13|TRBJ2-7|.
CASSLVAQYEQYF
TGTGCCAGCAGCTTAGTCGCGCAGTACGAGCAGTACTTC
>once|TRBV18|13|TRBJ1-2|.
CASSPGRTDGYTF
TGTGCCAGCTCACCGGGCAGGACAGATGGCTACACCTTC
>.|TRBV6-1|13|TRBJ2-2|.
CASSEAGYGELFF
TGTGCCAGCAGTGAAGCGGGATACGGGGAGCTGTTTTTT
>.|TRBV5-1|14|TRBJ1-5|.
CASSLEGPHQPQHF
TGCGCCAGCAGCTTGGAGGGCCCCCATCAGCCCCAGCATTTT
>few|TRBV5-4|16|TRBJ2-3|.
CASSLAAGASTDTQYF
TGTGCCAGCAGCTTGGCGGCGGGGGCGAGCACAGATACGCAGTATTTT
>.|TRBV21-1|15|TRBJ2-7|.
CASSKRESPSGEQYF
TGTGCCAGCAGCAAAAGAGAGAGTCCGTCTGGCGAGCAGTACTTC
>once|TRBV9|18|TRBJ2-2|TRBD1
CASSDQTMGQYDTGELFF
TGTGCCAGCAGCGATCAGACCATGGGACAGTACGACACCGGGGAGCTGTTTTTT
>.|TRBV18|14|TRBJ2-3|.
CASSYGITTDTQYF
TGTGCCAGCTCATACGGGATAACCACAGATACGCAGTATTTT